One and the same sample provided the 2 T cell receptor beta chains below, sequenced in a study. TCRdb passed the RT-PCR reads through MiXCR, listing each CDR3 protein once. The repertoire has around 700,000 distinct CDR3 sequences, over 12% of them found once; the top ten carry just over 3.5%. Material for sequencing was memory CD4+ T cells from blood. These receptors came from a female donor in good health, serving as a healthy control.

This clonotype was found a few times. The CDR3 region is CSAISTGVNYEQYF. CDR3 DNA sequence: TGCAGTGCTATATCAACGGGAGTAAACTACGAGCAGTACTTC. V usage is TRBV20-1 and J usage is TRBJ2-7; D may be TRBD2 (6 bases). This CDR3 comprises 14 residues. Between the trimmed V and J ends, which lost 4 bases and 3 bases, there was a span of 16 bases. Germline values: CDR1 DFQATT, CDR2 SNEGSKA (reference sequence).

This clonotype has a handful of counts. The J gene is TRBJ1-6, the V gene TRBV6-2 or TRBV6-3; perhaps TRBD1 as D (5 bases). Germline V gene data show CDR1 as MNHEY and CDR2 as SVGEGT. The V and J ends lost 7 bases and 5 bases respectively, with 12 bases between them. CDR3 length equals 14 residues. The CDR3 DNA reads TGTGCCAGCACTGGGACGGTGGATAATTCACCCCTCCACTTT. This gives the protein CASTGTVDNSPLHF.